Reported below is one TCR beta chain. The antigen remains unidentified. This specimen belongs to a study of post-analysis software for immune sequencing data. Regarding the study as a whole: Normalized Chao1 diversity was significantly reduced in patients versus controls. Batch-mates among the samples co-clustered strongly by F measure.

Unique molecular identifiers featured in each of the TCR beta cDNA libraries. TCRdb called the PCR reads again in MiXCR, with one record for every CDR3 protein. The profile shows about 540,000 distinct CDR3 sequences, roughly 34% of them singletons. The TCR originated in a girl aged 2-17 years with multiple sclerosis. The sample consisted of blood.

DNA of the CDR3: TGCAGCGTGAGACAGGGTGGAGAGACCCAGTACTTC. Protein: CSVRQGGETQYF. The chain links TRBV29-1 to TRBJ2-5, with 7 bases lining up with TRBD1. This CDR3 contains 12 residues. Trimming at V came to 6 bases and at J to 4 bases, leaving 5 bases not matched to a gene. Germline-derived CDR1 and CDR2 are SQVTM and ANQGSEA.